This T cell receptor beta chain was profiled in a study of blood T cell repertoires in COVID-19. Background on the study: Samples taken during acute and convalescent COVID-19 were collected in the United States, Italy and Spain. T cells, B-cell-depleted T cells, or PBMCs provided the cDNA or gDNA that served as material.

Original processing methods: It was from reference gene primer amplification that nucleated cell counts were estimated. TCRdb keeps only in-frame clones here, not all; method: immunoSEQ multiplex PCR. That table furnishes V, J and clone size, whereas the DNA furnished D and trimming. The repertoire holds approximately 150,000 clones, with about 87% as singletons. V lost 5 bases to trimming and J lost 3 bases; unmatched junction nucleotides: 3. The germline CDR1 and CDR2 sequences are LGHDT and YNNKEL (reference sequence). CDR3 length equals 15 residues. V and J are TRBV3-1 (or the pseudogene TRBV3-2) and TRBJ2-5; 13 nucleotides line up with TRBD2. This clonotype was sampled from a woman aged 50 to 60 with active or convalescent COVID-19. The sample consisted of peripheral blood. The CDR3 nucleotides are TGTGCCAGCAGCTTTGGGACTAGCGGGAAAGAGACCCAGTACTTC. It codes for CASSFGTSGKETQYF.